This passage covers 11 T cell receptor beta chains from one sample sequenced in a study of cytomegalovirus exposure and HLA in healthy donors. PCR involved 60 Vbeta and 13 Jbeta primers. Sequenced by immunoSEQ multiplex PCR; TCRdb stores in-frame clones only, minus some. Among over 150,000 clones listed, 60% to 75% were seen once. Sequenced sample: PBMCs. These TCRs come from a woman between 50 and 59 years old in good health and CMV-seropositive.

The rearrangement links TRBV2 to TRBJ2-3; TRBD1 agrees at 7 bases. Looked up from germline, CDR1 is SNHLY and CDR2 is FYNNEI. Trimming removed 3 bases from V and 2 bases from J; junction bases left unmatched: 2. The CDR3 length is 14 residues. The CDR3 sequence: CASSEDRTTDTQYF. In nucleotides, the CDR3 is TGTGCCAGCAGTGAGGACAGGACCACAGATACGCAGTATTTT. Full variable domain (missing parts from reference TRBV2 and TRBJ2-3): EPEVTQTPSHQVTQMGQEVILRCVPISNHLYFYWYRQILGQKVEFLVSFYNNEISEKSEIFDDQFSVERPDGSNFTLKIRSTKLEDSAMYFCASSEDRTTDTQYFGPGTRLTVL.

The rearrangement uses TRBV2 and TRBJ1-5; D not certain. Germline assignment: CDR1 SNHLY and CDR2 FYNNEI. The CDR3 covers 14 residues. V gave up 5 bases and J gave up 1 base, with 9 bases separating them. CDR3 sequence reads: CASSRDLSNQPQHF. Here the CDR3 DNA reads TGTGCCAGCAGTCGGGATTTAAGCAATCAGCCCCAGCATTTT.

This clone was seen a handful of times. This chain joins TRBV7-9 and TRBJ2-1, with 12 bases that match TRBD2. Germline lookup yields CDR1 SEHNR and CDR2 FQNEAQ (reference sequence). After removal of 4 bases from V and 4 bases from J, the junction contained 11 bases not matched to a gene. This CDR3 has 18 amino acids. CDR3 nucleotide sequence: TGTGCCAGCAGCTCCCTGGGACTAGCGGGCGGTAGTTACAATGAGCAGTTCTTC. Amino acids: CASSSLGLAGGSYNEQFF.

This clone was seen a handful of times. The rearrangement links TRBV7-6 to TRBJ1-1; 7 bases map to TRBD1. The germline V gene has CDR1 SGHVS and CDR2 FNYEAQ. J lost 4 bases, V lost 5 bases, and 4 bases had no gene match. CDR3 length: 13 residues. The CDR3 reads CASSVHRGTEAFF. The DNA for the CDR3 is TGTGCCAGCAGCGTACACAGGGGCACTGAAGCTTTCTTT.

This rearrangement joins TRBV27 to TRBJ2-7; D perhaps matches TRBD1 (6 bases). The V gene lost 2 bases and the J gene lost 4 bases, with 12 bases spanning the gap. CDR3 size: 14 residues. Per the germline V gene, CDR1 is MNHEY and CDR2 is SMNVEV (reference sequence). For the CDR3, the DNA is TGTGCCAGCAGTTTAATAGGGGGAAGTTACGAGCAGTACTTC. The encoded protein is CASSLIGGSYEQYF.

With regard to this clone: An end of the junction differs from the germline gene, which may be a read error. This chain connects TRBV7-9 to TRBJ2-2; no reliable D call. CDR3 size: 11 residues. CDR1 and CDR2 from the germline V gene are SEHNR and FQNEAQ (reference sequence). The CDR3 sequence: CSSTSLLELFF. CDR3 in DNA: TGTTCCAGCACCTCACTTCTGGAGCTGTTTTTT.

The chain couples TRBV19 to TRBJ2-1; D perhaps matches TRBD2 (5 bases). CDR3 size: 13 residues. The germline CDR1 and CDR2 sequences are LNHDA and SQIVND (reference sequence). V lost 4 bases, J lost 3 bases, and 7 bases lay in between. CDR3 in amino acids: CASSTGNYNEQFF. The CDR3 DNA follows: TGTGCCAGTAGTACCGGGAACTACAATGAGCAGTTCTTC. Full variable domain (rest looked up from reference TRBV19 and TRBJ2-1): DGGITQSPKYLFRKEGQNVTLSCEQNLNHDAMYWYRQDPGQGLRLIYYSQIVNDFQKGDIAEGYSVSREKKESFPLTVTSAQKNPTAFYLCASSTGNYNEQFFGPGTRLTVL.

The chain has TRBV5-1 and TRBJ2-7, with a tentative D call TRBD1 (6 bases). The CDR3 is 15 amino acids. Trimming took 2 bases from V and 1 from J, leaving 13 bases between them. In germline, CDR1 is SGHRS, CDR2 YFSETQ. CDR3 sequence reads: CASSFSTGISYEQYF. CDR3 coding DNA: TGCGCCAGCAGCTTTTCGACAGGAATTTCCTACGAGCAGTACTTC.

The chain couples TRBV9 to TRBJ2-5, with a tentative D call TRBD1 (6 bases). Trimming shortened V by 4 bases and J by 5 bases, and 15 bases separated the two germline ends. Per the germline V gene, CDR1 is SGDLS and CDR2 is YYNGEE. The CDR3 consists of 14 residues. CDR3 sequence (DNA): TGTGCCAGCAGCTCAGGGGTTGGCAAGGAGACCCAGTACTTC. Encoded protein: CASSSGVGKETQYF.

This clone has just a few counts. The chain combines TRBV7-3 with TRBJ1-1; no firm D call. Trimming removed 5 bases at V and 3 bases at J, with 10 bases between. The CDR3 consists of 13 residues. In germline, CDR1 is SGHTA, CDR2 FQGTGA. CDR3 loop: CASSRGQDTEAFF. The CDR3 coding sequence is TGTGCCAGCAGCCGAGGGCAGGACACTGAAGCTTTCTTT. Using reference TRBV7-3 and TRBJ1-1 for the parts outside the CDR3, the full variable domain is GAGVSQTPSNKVTEKGKYVELRCDPISGHTALYWYRQSLGQGPEFLIYFQGTGAADDSGLPNDRFFAVRPEGSVSTLKIQRTERGDSAVYLCASSRGQDTEAFFGQGTRLTVV.

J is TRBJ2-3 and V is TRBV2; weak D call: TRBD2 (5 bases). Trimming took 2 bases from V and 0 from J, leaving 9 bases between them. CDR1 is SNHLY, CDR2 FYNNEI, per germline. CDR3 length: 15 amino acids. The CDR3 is CASSENRDSTDTQYF. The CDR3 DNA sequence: TGTGCCAGCAGTGAAAATCGGGATAGCACAGATACGCAGTATTTT.